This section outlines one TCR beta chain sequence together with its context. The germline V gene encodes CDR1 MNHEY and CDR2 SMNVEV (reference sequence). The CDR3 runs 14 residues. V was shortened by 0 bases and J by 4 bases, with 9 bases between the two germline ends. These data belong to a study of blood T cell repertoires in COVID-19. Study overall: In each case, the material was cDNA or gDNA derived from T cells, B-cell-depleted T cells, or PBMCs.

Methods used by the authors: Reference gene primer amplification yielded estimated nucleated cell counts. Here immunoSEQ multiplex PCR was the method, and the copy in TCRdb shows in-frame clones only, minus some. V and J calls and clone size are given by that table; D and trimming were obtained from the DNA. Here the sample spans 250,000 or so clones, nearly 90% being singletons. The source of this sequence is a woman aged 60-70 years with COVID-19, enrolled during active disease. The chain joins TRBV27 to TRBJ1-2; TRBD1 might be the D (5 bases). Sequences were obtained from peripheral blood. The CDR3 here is CASSLSQGGYGYTF. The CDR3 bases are TGTGCCAGCAGTTTATCGCAGGGCGGCTATGGCTACACCTTC.